This T cell receptor beta chain was observed in a study of molecular identifiers for immune sequencing clone quantification. TCRdb independently ran MiXCR on the PCR reads; one entry per CDR3 protein. Of 85,000 to 90,000 distinct CDR3 sequences listed, roughly 25% are singletons. CDR3 length equals 17 residues. CDR1 SGDLS and CDR2 YYNGEE come from the germline V gene. V trimming: 0 bases; J trimming: 6 bases; junction bases outside the gene matches: 7. The receptor comes from a human donor in good health. Some libraries in this study had Jurkat cell RNA spiked in. Material for sequencing was naive CD8+ T cells from blood, with Jurkat cell RNA spiked in. Indicated subset: FACS-sorted CD8+CD4-CCR7+CD45RA+ naive T cells. The V gene is TRBV9, the J gene TRBJ1-6, with 9 bases aligning to TRBD1. The CDR3 nucleotides read TGTGCCAGCAGCGTAGGAAGTGGACAGGGGATTAATTCACCCCTCCACTTT. Protein: CASSVGSGQGINSPLHF.